The 18 T cell receptor beta chains presented below share a single source sample, sequenced in a study of T cell responses to AZD1222 COVID-19 vaccine. Generated by immunoSEQ multiplex PCR, the TCRdb table keeps only in-frame clones and is missing some. The table lists about 39,000 clones, 90% of them singletons. The sample in question was peripheral blood, obtained 28 days after the second AZD1222 dose. These receptors originate from an adult who received the AZD1222 COVID-19 vaccine.

The CDR3 loop is CASTEPQGGEPQHF. For the CDR3, the DNA is TGTGCCAGCACCGAACCACAGGGAGGGGAGCCCCAGCATTTT. This chain connects TRBV6-6 to TRBJ1-5, with D perhaps matching TRBD1 (6 bases). V lost 7 bases to trimming and J lost 8 bases, with 18 bases between them. The germline V gene encodes CDR1 MNHNY and CDR2 SVGAGI (reference sequence). The CDR3 runs 14 residues.

This chain connects TRBV7-2 to TRBJ1-2; no definite D call. The germline CDR1 and CDR2 sequences are SGHTA and FQGNSA. The germline V and J ends were trimmed by 4 bases and 1 base, with 10 bases remaining between them. CDR3 length equals 14 residues. The DNA of the CDR3 is TGTGCCAGCAGCTCCGACGGATTTAACTATGGCTACACCTTC. It specifies CASSSDGFNYGYTF.

The V and J genes are TRBV19 and TRBJ1-3; D unresolved. The germline V gene has CDR1 LNHDA and CDR2 SQIVND (reference sequence). This CDR3 comprises 15 residues. The V gene lost 5 bases and the J gene lost 0 bases, with 11 bases spanning the gap. For the CDR3, the DNA is TGTGCCAGTAGTCCCAGACATCCCTCTGGAAACACCATATATTTT. Amino acids: CASSPRHPSGNTIYF.

V and J are TRBV24-1 and TRBJ1-3; 10 nucleotides line up with TRBD1. V shed 1 base, J shed 0 bases, and the junction held 11 bases outside the gene matches. This CDR3 contains 20 residues. Germline lookup yields CDR1 KGHDR and CDR2 SFDVKD. The CDR3 spells CATSDFDGQGGACSGNTIYF. CDR3 DNA: TGTGCCACCAGTGATTTCGACGGACAGGGGGGAGCTTGCTCTGGAAACACCATATATTTT.

The V gene is TRBV4-2, the J gene TRBJ2-1, with TRBD2 matching 8 bases. Germline CDR1 reads LGHNA; CDR2 reads YNFKEQ. The CDR3 runs to 14 residues. V was pared by 1 base and J by 8 bases, with 4 bases of the junction left unmatched. The CDR3 DNA is TGTGCCAGCAGCCAAGCGGGGGGGCCTGATGAGCAGTTCTTC. This codes for CASSQAGGPDEQFF.

The genes are TRBV14 and TRBJ1-2; a weak D match, TRBD1 (6 bases). Trimming took off 6 bases at V and 2 bases at J, with 16 bases between the two ends. CDR1 and CDR2 from the germline V gene are SGHDN and FVKESK. This CDR3 comprises 15 residues. The CDR3 coding sequence is TGTGCCAGCAGTTTTGTAGGACAGCCGAACTATGGCTACACCTTC. This encodes CASSFVGQPNYGYTF.

V and J are TRBV29-1 and TRBJ2-7; 9 bases are shared with TRBD1. This CDR3 is 12 amino acids long. J gave up 2 bases and V 4 bases, and 0 bases lay outside the gene matches. The germline V gene has CDR1 SQVTM and CDR2 ANQGSEA. CDR3 residues: CSVGTGAYEQYF. CDR3 DNA sequence: TGCAGCGTTGGGACAGGGGCCTACGAGCAGTACTTC.

This clone was observed once. CDR3 sequence: CASSQEDGRDTQYF. DNA for the CDR3: TGTGCCAGCAGCCAAGAGGACGGGCGAGATACGCAGTATTTT. The genes are TRBV4-2 and TRBJ2-3; D gene ambiguous. CDR1 is LGHNA, CDR2 YNFKEQ, per germline. The CDR3 spans 14 residues. With 0 bases removed from V and 5 bases from J, the gap between germline ends came to 9 bases.

This clone came up once. The chain couples TRBV7-2 to TRBJ2-7; 13 bases fit TRBD2. The germline CDR1 and CDR2 sequences are SGHTA and FQGNSA. The V segment lost 1 base and the J segment 6 bases; nucleotides outside the gene matches: 3. The CDR3 runs 15 residues. The CDR3 coding sequence is TGTGCCAGCAGCTTAGTGGGACTAGCGGGGTTCGAGCAGTACTTC. It yields the protein CASSLVGLAGFEQYF.

This sequence joins TRBV30 and TRBJ2-1; 10 nucleotides align to TRBD2. Germline V CDR1 and CDR2: GTSNPN, SVGIG (reference sequence). Unmatched junction bases numbered 12, after V lost 4 bases and J lost 9 bases. The CDR3 is 15 residues long. Here the CDR3 reads CAWNLQGTSDSEQFF. Here the CDR3 DNA reads TGTGCCTGGAATCTCCAGGGGACTAGCGACTCTGAGCAGTTCTTC.

The chain employs TRBV4-3 and TRBJ1-1; tentatively, D is TRBD1 (5 bases). The V end was cut by 0 bases, the J end by 3 bases, with 8 bases between. CDR1 is LGHNA, CDR2 YSLEER, per germline. The CDR3 consists of 14 residues. CDR3 coding DNA: TGCGCCAGCAGCCAAGACGCAGGGTACACTGAAGCTTTCTTT. This codes for CASSQDAGYTEAFF.

The chain combines TRBV24-1 with TRBJ1-2; 8 bases fit TRBD1. CDR3 size: 16 residues. V dropped 1 base and J dropped 2; count of bases not matched to a gene: 5. Germline V gene lookup returns CDR1 KGHDR and CDR2 SFDVKD. CDR3 sequence (DNA): TGTGCCACCAGTGATTTTCGCCCAGGGGGCAACTATGGCTACACCTTC. Translation: CATSDFRPGGNYGYTF.

The J gene is TRBJ1-1, the V gene TRBV3-1 (or the pseudogene TRBV3-2); D is ambiguous. Per germline, CDR1 LGHDT and CDR2 YNNKEL (reference sequence). CDR3 length: 12 amino acids. V lost 1 base and J 9 bases, leaving 9 bases between the germline ends. The CDR3 here is CASSQGNGKAFF. In DNA, the CDR3 is TGTGCCAGCAGCCAAGGGAATGGCAAAGCTTTCTTT.

V usage is TRBV6-4 and J usage is TRBJ2-2; no clear D gene. Germline lookup yields CDR1 MRHNA and CDR2 SNTAGT. V gave up 2 bases and J gave up 4 bases, with 11 bases separating them. The CDR3 spans 15 residues. The CDR3 sequence: CASSDPTSATGELFF. The DNA of the CDR3 is TGTGCCAGCAGTGACCCTACCTCGGCCACCGGGGAGCTGTTTTTT.

The chain has TRBV9 and TRBJ2-5; 13 nucleotides align to TRBD2. CDR1 SGDLS and CDR2 YYNGEE come from the germline V gene. CDR3 length: 17 amino acids. Unmatched junction bases numbered 6, after V lost 3 bases and J lost 1 base. As DNA, the CDR3 is TGTGCCAGCAGCGGGCGGACTAGCGGGGGCCGCCAAGAGACCCAGTACTTC. Amino acid sequence: CASSGRTSGGRQETQYF.

The rearrangement links TRBV9 to TRBJ2-3, with unresolved D. V lost 3 bases to trimming and J lost 6 bases, with 8 bases between them. Germline CDR1 SGDLS, CDR2 YYNGEE. The CDR3 contains 12 residues. CDR3 loop: CASSAAEDTQYF. CDR3 DNA sequence: TGTGCCAGCAGCGCCGCAGAGGATACGCAGTATTTT.

The rearrangement joins TRBV7-9 to TRBJ1-5, with D possibly TRBD1 on 5 matching bases. CDR1 and CDR2 (germline): SEHNR, FQNEAQ (reference sequence). V was clipped by 9 bases and J by 4 bases, with 13 bases between them. This CDR3 is built from 13 residues. This CDR3 is CASTPSGNQPQHF. The CDR3 DNA follows: TGTGCCAGTACTCCCTCAGGGAATCAGCCCCAGCATTTT.

The chain couples TRBV6-5 to TRBJ1-2; 8 nucleotides align to TRBD1. V lost 5 bases and J lost 4; bases outside the gene matches: 6. Germline CDR1 and CDR2: MNHEY and SVGAGI. This CDR3 is built from 14 residues. DNA for the CDR3: TGTGCCAGCAGTCCCGGACAGGGAACCTATGGCTACACCTTC. This translates into CASSPGQGTYGYTF.